A selection of T cell receptor beta chains follows, all from one sample in a study of long-term antiretroviral therapy in people with HIV. Repertoires were generated with immunoSEQ multiplex PCR, while TCRdb's copy carries only in-frame clones and drops some. The sample includes some 24,000 clones, 70% to 85% of them seen just once. Here the sequenced sample was unsorted PBMCs, taken 0.7 years before starting antiretroviral therapy. Receptors originate from a man aged 25-40 years with HIV. The CDR3 runs from the conserved cysteine through the conserved F or W. The order of the fields is D gene, V gene, J gene, clone size, CDR3 length, CDR3 protein, CDR3 DNA. A D gene is named only where the DNA matches it firmly. Size tells how often a clone was seen (once, few, many) or the class of an expanded clone, and some rows leave it out.

>-|TRBV27|TRBJ1-6|-|15
CASSLSDPAHSPLHF
TGTGCCAGCAGTTTATCGGATCCTGCCCATTCACCCCTCCACTTT
>-|TRBV7-6|TRBJ1-2|-|13
CASSEDRFYGYTF
TGTGCCAGCAGCGAAGACAGATTCTATGGCTACACCTTC
>TRBD2|TRBV7-8|TRBJ2-5|once|21
CASSLFPGLAVAGGSGETQYF
TGTGCCAGCAGCTTATTCCCGGGACTAGCGGTAGCGGGGGGAAGTGGAGAGACCCAGTACTTC
>TRBD2|TRBV5-1|TRBJ2-3|-|16
CASSLGLAAVTDTQYF
TGCGCCAGCAGCCTAGGACTAGCAGCCGTCACAGATACGCAGTATTTT
>-|TRBV6-1|TRBJ2-7|-|13
CASSERVGYEQYF
TGTGCCAGCAGTGAACGAGTAGGATACGAGCAGTACTTC
>-|TRBV15|TRBJ1-2|-|16
CATSRPNPDRDYGYTF
TGTGCCACCAGCAGACCCAACCCTGACAGAGACTATGGCTACACCTTC
>-|TRBV11-2|TRBJ2-1|-|15
CASSLAQGPYNEQFF
TGTGCCAGCAGCTTAGCCCAGGGCCCCTACAATGAGCAGTTCTTC
>-|TRBV30|TRBJ1-4|once|13
CAWTPVQGEKLFF
TGTGCCTGGACCCCAGTCCAGGGGGAAAAACTGTTTTTT
>-|TRBV6-5|TRBJ1-5|once|14
CASSLSRDSQPQHF
TGTGCCAGCAGTTTAAGCAGGGATTCGCAACCCCAGCATTTT
>TRBD2|TRBV28|TRBJ2-1|-|15
CASSLLAGPYNEQFF
TGTGCCAGCAGTTTACTAGCGGGGCCCTACAATGAGCAGTTCTTC
>TRBD2|TRBV6-5|TRBJ2-1|once|15
CASSYSGGIYNEQFF
TGTGCCAGCAGTTACAGCGGGGGGATCTACAATGAGCAGTTCTTC
>TRBD2|TRBV7-2|TRBJ2-4|-|14
CASSLAGLKNIQYF
TGTGCCAGCAGTTTAGCGGGCCTCAAAAACATTCAGTACTTC
>-|TRBV15|TRBJ1-5|-|14
CATSRGAGYQPQHF
TGTGCCACCAGCAGGGGGGCAGGGTATCAGCCCCAGCATTTT
>-|TRBV7-6|TRBJ2-7|-|13
CASSLVPFNEQYF
TGTGCCAGCAGCTTAGTCCCTTTTAACGAGCAGTACTTC
>-|TRBV30|TRBJ1-6|few|16
CAGKVGASSYNSPLHF
TGTGCCGGGAAAGTGGGGGCGAGCTCCTATAATTCACCCCTCCACTTT
>-|TRBV27|TRBJ2-3|-|16
CASSPTDGLDTDTQYF
TGTGCCAGCAGTCCGACGGACGGGTTAGACACAGATACGCAGTATTTT
>TRBD1|TRBV13|TRBJ1-2|-|15
CASIAWGQGFYGYTF
TGTGCCAGCATTGCCTGGGGACAGGGCTTCTATGGCTACACCTTC
>-|TRBV5-1|TRBJ1-1|-|13
CASSSAVNTEAFF
TGCGCCAGCAGCTCGGCAGTGAACACTGAAGCTTTCTTT
>TRBD1|TRBV29-1|TRBJ2-2|-|17
CSVEAGTGRPGTGELFF
TGCAGCGTTGAGGCCGGGACAGGGCGCCCGGGCACCGGGGAGCTGTTTTTT
>-|TRBV6-5|TRBJ1-5|-|14
CASRAGPFNQPQHF
TGTGCCAGCAGAGCAGGCCCTTTTAATCAGCCCCAGCATTTT
>-|TRBV11-1|TRBJ1-1|once|13
CASSSIKNTEAFF
TGTGCCAGCAGCTCGATAAAAAACACTGAAGCTTTCTTT
>-|TRBV7-6|TRBJ2-7|-|15
CASSLAPGFVYEQYF
TGTGCCAGCAGCTTAGCGCCGGGATTTGTCTACGAGCAGTACTTC
>-|TRBV9|TRBJ1-2|-|13
CASSITANYGYTF
TGTGCCAGCAGCATTACAGCTAACTATGGCTACACCTTC
>-|TRBV5-1|TRBJ1-4|-|15
CASSLDSATNEKLFF
TGCGCCAGCAGCTTGGACAGTGCAACTAATGAAAAACTGTTTTTT
>TRBD2|TRBV7-6|TRBJ2-3|-|15
CASRPLAKATDTQYF
TGTGCCAGCAGACCACTAGCGAAAGCAACAGATACGCAGTATTTT
>-|TRBV7-2|TRBJ1-1|-|13
CASTLYGDAQAFF
TGTGCCAGCACCCTATACGGGGACGCGCAAGCTTTCTTT
>-|TRBV28|TRBJ2-7|-|15
CASSEEDSAPYEQYF
TGTGCCAGCAGCGAAGAGGACTCGGCCCCCTACGAGCAGTACTTC
>TRBD2|TRBV7-7|TRBJ2-2|-|16
CASSPPSGGGSGELFF
TGTGCCAGCAGCCCCCCTAGCGGGGGGGGGTCCGGGGAGCTGTTTTTT
>-|TRBV7-8|TRBJ2-2|-|13
CASSLGGTGELFF
TGTGCCAGCAGCTTAGGAGGGACCGGGGAGCTGTTTTTT
>TRBD2|TRBV7-2|TRBJ2-7|-|17
CASSPGLAGGNSYEQYF
TGTGCCAGCAGCCCCGGACTAGCGGGGGGCAACTCCTACGAGCAGTACTTC
>TRBD1|TRBV30|TRBJ2-5|-|13
CAGGQGAQETQYF
TGTGCCGGAGGACAGGGTGCACAAGAGACCCAGTACTTC
>-|TRBV27|TRBJ2-1|-|16
CASSPPRRDGWDEQFF
TGTGCCAGCAGTCCACCGCGGCGGGACGGGTGGGATGAGCAGTTCTTC
>-|TRBV6-5|TRBJ1-1|-|15
CASQAPDRPNTEAFF
TGTGCCAGCCAGGCCCCCGACAGGCCAAACACTGAAGCTTTCTTT
>TRBD1|TRBV25-1|TRBJ1-5|-|14
CASSESGGYQPQHF
TGTGCCAGCAGTGAATCAGGGGGCTATCAGCCCCAGCATTTT
>-|TRBV6-5|TRBJ1-3|-|11
CASCRGNTIYF
TGTGCCAGCTGTCGTGGAAACACCATATATTTT
>-|TRBV6-6|TRBJ1-3|-|13
CASRLSSGNTIYF
TGTGCCAGCAGGCTGAGCTCTGGAAACACCATATATTTT
>-|TRBV2|TRBJ2-2|-|12
CASSARIGELFF
TGTGCCAGCTCAGCGCGGATCGGGGAGCTGTTTTTT
>TRBD1|TRBV29-1|TRBJ2-7|-|14
CSVEETGGIYEQYF
TGCAGCGTTGAAGAGACAGGGGGCATATACGAGCAGTACTTC
>-|TRBV9|TRBJ2-7|-|14
CASSPAGQLDEQYF
TGTGCCAGCAGCCCAGCGGGACAGCTGGACGAGCAGTACTTC
>-|TRBV6-5|TRBJ2-3|-|14
CATRRGPSTDTQYF
TGTGCCACCCGACGAGGGCCCAGCACAGATACGCAGTATTTT
>-|TRBV5-1|TRBJ1-3|few|15
CASSSRPGSGNTIYF
TGCGCCAGCAGCTCAAGACCCGGCTCTGGAAACACCATATATTTT
>TRBD1|TRBV7-2|TRBJ2-7|-|16
CASRRGRGPGPYEQYF
TGTGCCAGCAGGCGGGGCAGGGGGCCGGGGCCCTACGAGCAGTACTTC
>-|TRBV5-1|TRBJ2-1|-|19
CASSLKRVVEYGSAGEQFF
TGCGCCAGCAGCTTGAAGAGGGTTGTTGAGTACGGGTCTGCCGGTGAGCAGTTCTTC
>TRBD1|TRBV30|TRBJ1-1|-|16
CAWSVPWTGGRTEAFF
TGTGCCTGGAGTGTACCTTGGACAGGGGGCCGCACTGAAGCTTTCTTT
>TRBD2|TRBV25-1|TRBJ2-1|-|14
CASVLAGGNNEQFF
TGTGCCAGCGTTCTAGCGGGGGGAAACAATGAGCAGTTCTTC
>-|TRBV19|TRBJ2-1|-|13
CASSIGVDNEQFF
TGTGCCAGTAGTATAGGGGTAGACAATGAGCAGTTCTTC
>TRBD1|TRBV6-6|TRBJ2-7|-|15
CASSYSRQGVDEQYF
TGTGCCAGCAGTTACTCGAGACAGGGAGTCGACGAGCAGTACTTC
>-|TRBV27|TRBJ1-6|-|16
CASRTWDGRYNSPLHF
TGTGCCAGCAGAACCTGGGACGGCCGATATAATTCACCCCTCCACTTT